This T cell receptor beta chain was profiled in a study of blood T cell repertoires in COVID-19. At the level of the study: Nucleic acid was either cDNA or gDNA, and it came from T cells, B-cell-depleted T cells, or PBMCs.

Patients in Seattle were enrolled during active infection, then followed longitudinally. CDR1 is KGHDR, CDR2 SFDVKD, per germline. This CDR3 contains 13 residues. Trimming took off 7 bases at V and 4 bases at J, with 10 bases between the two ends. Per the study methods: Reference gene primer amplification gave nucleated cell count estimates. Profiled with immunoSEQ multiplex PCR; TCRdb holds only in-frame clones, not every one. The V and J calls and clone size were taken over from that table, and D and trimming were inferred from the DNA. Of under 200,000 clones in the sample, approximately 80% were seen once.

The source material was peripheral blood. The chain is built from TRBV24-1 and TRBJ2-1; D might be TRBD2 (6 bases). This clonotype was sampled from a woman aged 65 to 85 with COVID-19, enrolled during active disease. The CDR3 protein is CATRRDVYNEQFF. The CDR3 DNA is TGTGCCACCAGGCGGGACGTATACAATGAGCAGTTCTTC.